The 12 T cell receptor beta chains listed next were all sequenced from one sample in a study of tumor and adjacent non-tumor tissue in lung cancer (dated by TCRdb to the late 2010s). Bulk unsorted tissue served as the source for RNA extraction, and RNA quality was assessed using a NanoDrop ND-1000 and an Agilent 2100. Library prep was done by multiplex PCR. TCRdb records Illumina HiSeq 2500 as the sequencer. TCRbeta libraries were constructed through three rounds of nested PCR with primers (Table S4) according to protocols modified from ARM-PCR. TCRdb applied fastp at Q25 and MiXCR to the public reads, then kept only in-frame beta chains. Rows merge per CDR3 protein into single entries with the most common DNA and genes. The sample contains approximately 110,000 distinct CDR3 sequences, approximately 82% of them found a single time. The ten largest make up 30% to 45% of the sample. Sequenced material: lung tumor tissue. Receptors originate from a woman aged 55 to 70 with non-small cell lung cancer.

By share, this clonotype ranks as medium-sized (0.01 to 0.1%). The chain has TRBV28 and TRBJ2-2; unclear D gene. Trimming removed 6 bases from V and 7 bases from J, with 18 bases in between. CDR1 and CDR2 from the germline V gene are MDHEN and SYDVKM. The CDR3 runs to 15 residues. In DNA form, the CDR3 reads TGTGCCAGCAGCTCACCCGGGCCCCGAGTCGGGGAGCTGTTTTTT. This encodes CASSSPGPRVGELFF.

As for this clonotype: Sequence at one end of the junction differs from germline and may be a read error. CDR3 bases: TGTGCCAGCAGCCACGAACCTCAGGGGGAGCAATACTTC. This translates into CASSHEPQGEQYF. The V gene is TRBV11-2, the J gene TRBJ2-7, with 7 bases aligning to TRBD1. The length of the CDR3 is 13 residues. Germline lookup yields CDR1 SGHAT and CDR2 FQNNGV.

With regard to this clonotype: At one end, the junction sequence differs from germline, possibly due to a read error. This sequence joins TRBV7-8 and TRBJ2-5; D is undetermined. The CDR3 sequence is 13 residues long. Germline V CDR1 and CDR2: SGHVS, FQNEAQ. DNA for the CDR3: TGTGCCAGCAGCTTAAGAGTAAAAGAGACCCAATACTTC. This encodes CASSLRVKETQYF.

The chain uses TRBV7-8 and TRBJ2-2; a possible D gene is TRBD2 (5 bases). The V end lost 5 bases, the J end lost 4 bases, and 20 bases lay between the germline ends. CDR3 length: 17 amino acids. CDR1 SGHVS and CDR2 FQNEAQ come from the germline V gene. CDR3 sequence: CASSPRESGRGTGELFF. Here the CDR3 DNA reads TGTGCCAGCAGCCCTCGGGAATCCGGGCGTGGCACCGGGGAGCTGTTTTTT.

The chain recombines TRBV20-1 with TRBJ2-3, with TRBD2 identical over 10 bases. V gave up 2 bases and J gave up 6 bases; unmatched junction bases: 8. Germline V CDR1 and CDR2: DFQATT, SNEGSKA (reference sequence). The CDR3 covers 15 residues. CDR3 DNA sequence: TGCAGTGCTAGATACGTTCTAGCGGGAGATGATACGCAGTATTTT. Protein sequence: CSARYVLAGDDTQYF.

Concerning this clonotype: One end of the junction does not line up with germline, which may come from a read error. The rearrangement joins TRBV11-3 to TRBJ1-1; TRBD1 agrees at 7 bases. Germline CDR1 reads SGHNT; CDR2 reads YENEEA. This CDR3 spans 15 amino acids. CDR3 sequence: CASNTQQGINTEVFF. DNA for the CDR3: TGTGCCAGCAACACACAACAGGGGATAAACACTGAAGTTTTCTTT.

CDR3 sequence (DNA): TGTGCCATCAGCCGGGGAGGAGCGGGAGTAGAGACCCAGTACTTC. This encodes CAISRGGAGVETQYF. V gene TRBV10-3 combines with J gene TRBJ2-5, with TRBD2 identical over 8 bases. In germline, CDR1 is ENHRY, CDR2 SYGVKD. V was clipped by 6 bases and J by 4 bases; unmatched bases: 10. The CDR3 loop spans 15 amino acids.

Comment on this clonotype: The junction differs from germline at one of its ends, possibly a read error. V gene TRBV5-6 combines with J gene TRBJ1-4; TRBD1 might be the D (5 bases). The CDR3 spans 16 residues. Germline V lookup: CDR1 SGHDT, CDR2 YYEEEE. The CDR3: CASNWGFRDHNEKQFF. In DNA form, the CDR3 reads TGTGCCAGCAACTGGGGGTTCCGGGACCATAATGAAAAACAGTTTTTT.

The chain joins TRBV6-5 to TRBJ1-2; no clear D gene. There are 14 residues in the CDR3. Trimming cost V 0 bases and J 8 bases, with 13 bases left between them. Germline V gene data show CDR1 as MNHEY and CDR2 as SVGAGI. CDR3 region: CASSYSRWVRGYTF. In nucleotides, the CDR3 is TGTGCCAGCAGTTACTCTAGATGGGTGAGGGGCTACACCTTC.

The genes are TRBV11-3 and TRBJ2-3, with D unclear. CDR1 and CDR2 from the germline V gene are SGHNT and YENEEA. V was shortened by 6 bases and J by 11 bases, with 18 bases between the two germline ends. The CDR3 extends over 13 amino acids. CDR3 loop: CASRKSQGGMQYF. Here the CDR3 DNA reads TGTGCCAGCAGAAAGAGTCAAGGTGGTATGCAGTATTTT. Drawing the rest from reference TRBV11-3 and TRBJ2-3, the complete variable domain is EAGVVQSPRYKIIEKKQPVAFWCNPISGHNTLYWYLQNLGQGPELLIRYENEEAVDDSQLPKDRFSAERLKGVDSTLKIQPAELGDSAVYLCASRKSQGGMQYFGPGTRLTVL.

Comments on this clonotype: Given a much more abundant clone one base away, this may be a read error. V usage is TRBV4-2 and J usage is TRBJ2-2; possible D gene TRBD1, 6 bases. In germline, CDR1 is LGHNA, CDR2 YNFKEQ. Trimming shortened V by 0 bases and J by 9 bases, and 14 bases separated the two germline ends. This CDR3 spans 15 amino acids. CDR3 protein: CASSQDDRGSRELFF. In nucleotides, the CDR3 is TGTGCCAGCAGCCAAGACGATAGGGGGTCCCGGGAGCTGTTTTTT.

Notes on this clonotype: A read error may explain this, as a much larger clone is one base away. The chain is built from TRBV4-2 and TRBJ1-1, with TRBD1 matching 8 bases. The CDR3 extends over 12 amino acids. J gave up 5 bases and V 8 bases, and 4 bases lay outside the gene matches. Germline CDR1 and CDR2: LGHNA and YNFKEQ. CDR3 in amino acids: CASQWDRTEAFF. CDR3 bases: TGTGCCAGCCAGTGGGACAGGACTGAAGCTTTCTTT.